The 28 T cell receptor beta chains reported below all come from one sample, sequenced in a study of regulatory T cells in long-lasting Graves disease. Time point defined: persistent/refractory GD, antithyroid drugs over 5 years with positive TRAb. PBMC RNA served as the TCR library source. Building the TCR beta libraries relied on iRepertoire HTBI primers, and CDR3 regions underwent Arm-PCR. TCRdb re-analysed the multiplex PCR reads in MiXCR, keeping a single row per CDR3 protein. The sample lists hundreds of thousands of distinct CDR3 sequences, around 21% occurring once. The input for sequencing was peripheral blood mononuclear cells (PBMCs), taken when the disease was refractory, from a patient treated with antithyroid drugs. All receptors derive from a female donor with Graves disease.

This clonotype was seen a single time. The chain has TRBV30 and TRBJ1-1; perhaps TRBD1 as D (6 bases). The V end lost 1 base, the J end lost 7 bases, and 13 bases lay between the germline ends. The CDR3 sequence is 13 residues long. The germline V gene encodes CDR1 GTSNPN and CDR2 SVGIG (reference sequence). The CDR3 loop reads CAWSAGGASEAFF. In nucleotides, the CDR3 is TGTGCCTGGAGTGCTGGGGGGGCGAGTGAAGCTTTCTTT.

This clonotype has a count of ten or more. The genes are TRBV7-9 and TRBJ2-6; TRBD1 aligns across 8 bases. The CDR3 length is 16 residues. Per the germline V gene, CDR1 is SEHNR and CDR2 is FQNEAQ (reference sequence). The trim removed 0 bases at V and 2 bases at J, leaving 0 bases unmatched. The CDR3 DNA reads as TGTGCCAGCAGCTTAGCGGACAGGGCTGGGGCCAACGTCCTGACTTTC. This codes for CASSLADRAGANVLTF.

This clonotype came up many times. The gene calls are TRBV20-1 and TRBJ2-7; D unclear. Trimming shortened V by 2 bases and J by 1 base, and 9 bases separated the two germline ends. This CDR3 comprises 13 residues. CDR1 is DFQATT, CDR2 SNEGSKA, per germline (reference sequence). CDR3 coding DNA: TGCAGTGCTAGACGCGGCGAATCCTACGAGCAGTACTTC. It translates to CSARRGESYEQYF.

The count of this clonotype is one. J is TRBJ1-5 and V is TRBV20-1, with TRBD1 matching 8 bases. The V segment lost 6 bases and the J segment 1 base; nucleotides outside the gene matches: 8. The CDR3 consists of 15 residues. The germline V gene has CDR1 DFQATT and CDR2 SNEGSKA (reference sequence). CDR3 in amino acids: CSALRTGTSNQPQHF. The CDR3 nucleotides read TGCAGTGCCCTCCGGACAGGGACAAGCAATCAGCCCCAGCATTTT.

This clonotype was seen more than once but under ten times. V usage is TRBV11-2 and J usage is TRBJ2-3; TRBD1 aligns across 12 bases. Germline V gives CDR1 SGHAT, CDR2 FQNNGV. The CDR3 totals 17 residues. V shed 5 bases, J shed 4 bases, and the junction held 10 bases outside the gene matches. The CDR3 nucleotides are TGTGCCAGCAGCCCGGGACAGGGGGCGCATCTAGCAGATACGCAGTATTTT. This sequence encodes CASSPGQGAHLADTQYF.

The CDR3: CASSPADKPYGYTF. The DNA of the CDR3 is TGCGCCAGCAGTCCTGCGGACAAACCCTATGGCTACACCTTC. V gene TRBV10-2 combines with J gene TRBJ1-2, with a tentative D call TRBD1 (5 bases). The ends were cut back, 5 bases at V and 4 bases at J, with 14 bases in the middle. The CDR3 length is 14 residues. The germline CDR1 and CDR2 sequences are WSHSY and SAAADI.

This clonotype was observed at least ten times. This sequence joins TRBV28 and TRBJ2-7; TRBD2 aligns across 10 bases. V trimming: 6 bases; J trimming: 4 bases; junction bases outside the gene matches: 6. CDR1 is MDHEN and CDR2 is SYDVKM in the germline V gene. This CDR3 contains 14 residues. CDR3 residues: CASRIPGLAYEQYF. The CDR3 DNA follows: TGTGCCAGCAGGATACCGGGACTAGCGTACGAGCAGTACTTC. The full variable domain, with the rest looked up from reference TRBV28 and TRBJ2-7, is DVKVTQSSRYLVKRTGEKVFLECVQDMDHENMFWYRQDPGLGLRLIYFSYDVKMKEKGDIPEGYSVSREKKERFSLILESASTNQTSMYLCASRIPGLAYEQYFGPGTRLTVT.

This clonotype was counted many times. The V call is TRBV11-2, the J call TRBJ2-5; D is perhaps TRBD2 (5 bases). V was pared by 3 bases and J by 11 bases, with 13 bases between. The germline V gene encodes CDR1 SGHAT and CDR2 FQNNGV. The CDR3 runs 12 residues. This chain's CDR3 is CASSFGQPGQYF. The CDR3 DNA sequence: TGTGCCAGCAGCTTTGGTCAACCGGGACAGTACTTC.

This clonotype was counted ten times or more. An end of the junction differs from the germline gene, which may be a read error. In DNA, the CDR3 is TGTCCCAGCAGTACTCCGGGACTAGCGCCCTACTCCTACGAGCAGTACTTC. Its translation is CPSSTPGLAPYSYEQYF. The genes are TRBV2 and TRBJ2-7; 10 bases align to TRBD2. The V gene's germline CDR1 is SNHLY and CDR2 FYNNEI. The length of the CDR3 is 17 residues.

Details on this clonotype: A read error is the likely source, as a far larger clone sits one nucleotide away. The CDR3 sequence: CAGSRAGLNQETQYF. In nucleotides, the CDR3 is TGTGCCGGCAGTCGAGCGGGACTAAACCAAGAGACCCAGTACTTC. The rearrangement links TRBV6-2 or TRBV6-3 to TRBJ2-5; 7 bases are a match to TRBD2. The CDR3 sequence is 15 residues long. CDR1 is MNHEY, CDR2 SVGEGT, per germline.

This clonotype was observed a few times. The J gene is TRBJ1-1, the V gene TRBV28, with TRBD1 matching 8 bases. The CDR3 has 16 amino acids. J gave up 2 bases and V 6 bases, and 11 bases lay outside the gene matches. Germline V gene data show CDR1 as MDHEN and CDR2 as SYDVKM. The CDR3, as DNA: TGTGCCAGCAGGGAGAGGGCAGGGGGCCTAAACACTGAAGCTTTCTTT. Translation: CASRERAGGLNTEAFF.

The gene calls are TRBV19 and TRBJ2-2; D uncertain. This CDR3 has 13 amino acids. In germline, CDR1 is LNHDA, CDR2 SQIVND (reference sequence). V shed 2 bases and J shed 6 bases, with 7 bases lying between them. This CDR3 reads CASSISTAGELFF. In nucleotides, the CDR3 is TGTGCCAGTAGTATATCAACCGCCGGGGAGCTGTTTTTT.

The V call is TRBV3-1, the J call TRBJ2-6, with D unclear. The germline CDR1 and CDR2 sequences are LGHDT and YNNKEL (reference sequence). The V end was cut by 4 bases, the J end by 0 bases, with 7 bases between. The CDR3 length is 15 residues. The CDR3 loop reads CASSPGLSGANVLTF. Written as DNA, the CDR3 is TGTGCCAGCAGCCCCGGGCTCTCTGGGGCCAACGTCCTGACTTTC.

The chain links TRBV28 to TRBJ2-2; 7 bases map to TRBD1. Germline CDR1 reads MDHEN; CDR2 reads SYDVKM. Trimming removed 11 bases from V and 2 bases from J; junction bases left unmatched: 8. The CDR3 is 14 residues long. CDR3 sequence reads: CAGETGRNTGELFF. CDR3 DNA sequence: TGTGCCGGAGAGACAGGGAGAAACACCGGGGAGCTGTTTTTT. Full variable domain (missing parts from reference TRBV28 and TRBJ2-2): DVKVTQSSRYLVKRTGEKVFLECVQDMDHENMFWYRQDPGLGLRLIYFSYDVKMKEKGDIPEGYSVSREKKERFSLILESASTNQTSMYLCAGETGRNTGELFFGEGSRLTVL.

This clonotype was counted at least ten times. V gene TRBV19 combines with J gene TRBJ1-2; D may be TRBD1 (5 bases). This CDR3 region has 14 residues. The germline V gene has CDR1 LNHDA and CDR2 SQIVND (reference sequence). V was shortened by 3 bases and J by 2 bases, with 10 bases between the two germline ends. The CDR3 here is CASSIQTANYGYTF. The DNA for the CDR3 is TGTGCCAGTAGTATTCAGACAGCGAACTATGGCTACACCTTC. Full variable domain (rest looked up from reference TRBV19 and TRBJ1-2): DGGITQSPKYLFRKEGQNVTLSCEQNLNHDAMYWYRQDPGQGLRLIYYSQIVNDFQKGDIAEGYSVSREKKESFPLTVTSAQKNPTAFYLCASSIQTANYGYTFGSGTRLTVV.

A few counts support this clonotype. The chain couples TRBV20-1 to TRBJ1-1; no firm D call. The CDR3 is 11 amino acids. Trimming took off 5 bases at V and 1 base at J, with 5 bases between the two ends. Germline loops: CDR1 DFQATT, CDR2 SNEGSKA (reference sequence). CDR3 sequence: CSAQKNTEAFF. Here the CDR3 DNA reads TGCAGTGCTCAGAAGAACACTGAAGCTTTCTTT.

The rearrangement links TRBV20-1 to TRBJ2-7, with TRBD2 matching over 12 bases. CDR3 size: 14 residues. The germline gives CDR1 DFQATT, CDR2 SNEGSKA (reference sequence). Unmatched junction bases numbered 5, after V lost 2 bases and J lost 6 bases. This CDR3 reads CSARLAGGTGEQYF. The CDR3 DNA sequence: TGCAGTGCTAGACTAGCGGGAGGGACGGGCGAGCAGTACTTC.

The rearrangement joins TRBV5-1 to TRBJ2-5; D may be TRBD2 (6 bases). The germline V gene has CDR1 SGHRS and CDR2 YFSETQ. The CDR3 has 14 residues. V was trimmed by 2 bases and J by 2 bases, leaving 10 bases between them. The CDR3 DNA sequence: TGCGCCAGCAGCTTTGAACTAGCACAAGAGACCCAGTACTTC. Residues: CASSFELAQETQYF.

The sample holds a few counts of this clonotype. The rearrangement links TRBV29-1 to TRBJ2-3, with D possibly TRBD2 on 6 matching bases. CDR3 length: 14 residues. Germline V CDR1 and CDR2: SQVTM, ANQGSEA. The V end lost 3 bases, the J end lost 4 bases, and 14 bases lay between the germline ends. CDR3 bases: TGCAGCGTTGACTTGGGCGGGAAGGCAGATACGCAGTATTTT. It yields the protein CSVDLGGKADTQYF.

This clonotype turned up a few times. The CDR3 DNA reads as TGTGCCTGGAGTGGCAAAAGAGGGGCCAATCAGCCCCAGCATTTT. Translation: CAWSGKRGANQPQHF. The rearrangement uses TRBV30 and TRBJ1-5, with a possible D match to TRBD1 (5 bases). CDR1 is GTSNPN, CDR2 SVGIG, per germline (reference sequence). The V end lost 1 base, the J end lost 3 bases, and 13 bases lay between the germline ends. This CDR3 has 15 amino acids.

This clonotype appeared many times. The genes are TRBV2 and TRBJ2-5, with 8 bases identical to TRBD1. Germline CDR1 and CDR2: SNHLY and FYNNEI. V gave up 7 bases and J gave up 2 bases; unmatched junction bases: 3. The CDR3 loop spans 13 amino acids. The CDR3 loop reads CASKRTGQETQYF. The CDR3 nucleotides are TGTGCCAGCAAGAGGACAGGGCAAGAGACCCAGTACTTC.

This clonotype was observed a handful of times. The rearrangement links TRBV28 to TRBJ1-2, with D possibly being TRBD1 (6 bases). The CDR3 totals 12 residues. Germline V CDR1 and CDR2: MDHEN, SYDVKM. V was shortened by 5 bases and J by 14 bases, with 18 bases between the two germline ends. The CDR3 loop reads CASSPPHRGSTF. The CDR3 DNA is TGTGCCAGCAGTCCCCCCCATAGGGGGTCAACCTTC.

This clonotype appeared a few times. The J gene is TRBJ1-5, the V gene TRBV6-1, with a weak D call TRBD1 (6 bases). CDR1 MNHNS and CDR2 SASEGT come from the germline V gene. CDR3 size: 14 residues. The V gene lost 7 bases and the J gene lost 7 bases, with 17 bases spanning the gap. The CDR3 loop is CASTPEKGVQPQHF. The CDR3 DNA sequence: TGTGCCAGCACCCCGGAGAAGGGGGTACAGCCCCAGCATTTT.

This clonotype turned up a few times. The rearrangement links TRBV3-1 to TRBJ2-2, with TRBD2 matching over 10 bases. The CDR3 is 15 residues long. Germline CDR1 is LGHDT and CDR2 is YNNKEL (reference sequence). V was clipped by 4 bases and J by 4 bases; unmatched bases: 3. The CDR3 spells CASSPSSGSTGELFF. CDR3 nucleotide sequence: TGTGCCAGCAGCCCTTCTAGCGGGAGCACCGGGGAGCTGTTTTTT.

The chain is built from TRBV29-1 and TRBJ1-1, with a possible D match to TRBD1 (6 bases). The CDR3 spans 14 residues. Looked up from germline, CDR1 is SQVTM and CDR2 is ANQGSEA. The V end was cut by 4 bases, the J end by 1 base, with 13 bases between. This CDR3 is CSVGGGQGNTEAFF. The DNA of the CDR3 is TGCAGCGTTGGGGGGGGGCAGGGGAACACTGAAGCTTTCTTT.

This clonotype appeared many times. The chain combines TRBV15 with TRBJ2-7; perhaps TRBD2 as D (5 bases). V shed 3 bases and J shed 4 bases, with 13 bases lying between them. The CDR3 covers 14 residues. The germline V gene encodes CDR1 LNHNV and CDR2 YYDKDF (reference sequence). In DNA, the CDR3 is TGTGCCACCAGCAGTTCACCGGGAACGTACGAGCAGTACTTC. Protein sequence: CATSSSPGTYEQYF.

The V gene is TRBV7-9, the J gene TRBJ2-1; D may correspond to TRBD1 or TRBD2 (5 bases each). The V end lost 4 bases, the J end lost 0 bases, and 10 bases lay between the germline ends. The germline V gene has CDR1 SEHNR and CDR2 FQNEAQ (reference sequence). The CDR3 totals 15 residues. The CDR3 spells CASSSRDVSYNEQFF. The CDR3 nucleotides are TGTGCCAGCAGCTCCCGGGACGTCTCCTACAATGAGCAGTTCTTC.

This chain joins TRBV20-1 and TRBJ1-2; TRBD1 is a possible D gene (6 bases). This CDR3 is 14 amino acids long. Looked up from germline, CDR1 is DFQATT and CDR2 is SNEGSKA (reference sequence). Trimming removed 1 base from V and 1 base from J, with 10 bases in between. CDR3 region: CSARGGQYNYGYTF. CDR3 DNA: TGCAGTGCTAGAGGAGGACAGTATAACTATGGCTACACCTTC.